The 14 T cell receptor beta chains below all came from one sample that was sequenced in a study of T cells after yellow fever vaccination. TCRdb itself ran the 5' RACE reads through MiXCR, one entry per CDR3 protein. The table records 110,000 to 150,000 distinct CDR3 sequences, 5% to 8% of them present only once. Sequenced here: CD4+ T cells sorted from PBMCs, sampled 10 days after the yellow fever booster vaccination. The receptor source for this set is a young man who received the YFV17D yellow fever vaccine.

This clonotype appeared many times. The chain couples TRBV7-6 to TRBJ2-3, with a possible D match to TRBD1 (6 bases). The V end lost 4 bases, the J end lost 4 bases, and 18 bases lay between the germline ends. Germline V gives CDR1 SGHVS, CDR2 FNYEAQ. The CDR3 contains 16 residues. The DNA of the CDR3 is TGTGCCAGCAGCTCTATGGGGGCAGGGGTCGCAGATACGCAGTATTTT. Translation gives CASSSMGAGVADTQYF.

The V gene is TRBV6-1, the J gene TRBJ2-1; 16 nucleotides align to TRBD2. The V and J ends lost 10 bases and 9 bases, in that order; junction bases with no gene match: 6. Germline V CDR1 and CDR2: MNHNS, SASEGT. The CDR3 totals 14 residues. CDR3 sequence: CATKGTSGRGEQFF. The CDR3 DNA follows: TGTGCCACCAAAGGGACTAGCGGGAGGGGTGAGCAGTTCTTC.

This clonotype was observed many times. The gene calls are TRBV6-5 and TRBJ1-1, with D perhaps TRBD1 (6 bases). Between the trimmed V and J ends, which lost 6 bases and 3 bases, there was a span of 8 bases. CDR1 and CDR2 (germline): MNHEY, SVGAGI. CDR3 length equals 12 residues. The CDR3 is CASRGGHTEAFF. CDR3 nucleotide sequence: TGTGCCAGCAGGGGGGGGCACACTGAAGCTTTCTTT.

CDR3 DNA: TGTGCCAGCAGCTACCCGGTCGGGACAGGTCAAGAGACCCAGTACTTC. It is translated as CASSYPVGTGQETQYF. The chain employs TRBV5-4 and TRBJ2-5; 8 bases are a match to TRBD1. CDR1 is SGHNT, CDR2 YYREEE, per germline (reference sequence). V gave up 3 bases and J gave up 2 bases; unmatched junction bases: 9. The CDR3 extends over 16 amino acids.

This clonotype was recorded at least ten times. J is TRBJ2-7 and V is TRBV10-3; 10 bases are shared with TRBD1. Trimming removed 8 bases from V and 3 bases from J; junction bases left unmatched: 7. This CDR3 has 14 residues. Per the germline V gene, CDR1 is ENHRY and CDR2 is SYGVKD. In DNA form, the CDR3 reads TGTGCCATCGGGGTCCGGGACAGGGGCTACGAGCAGTACTTC. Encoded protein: CAIGVRDRGYEQYF.

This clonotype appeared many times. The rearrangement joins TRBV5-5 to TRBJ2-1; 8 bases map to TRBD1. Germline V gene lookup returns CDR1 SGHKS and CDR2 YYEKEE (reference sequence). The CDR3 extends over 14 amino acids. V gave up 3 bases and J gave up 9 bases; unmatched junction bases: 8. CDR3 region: CASSWGTGGLEQFF. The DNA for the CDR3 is TGTGCCAGCAGCTGGGGGACAGGCGGGCTTGAGCAGTTCTTC.

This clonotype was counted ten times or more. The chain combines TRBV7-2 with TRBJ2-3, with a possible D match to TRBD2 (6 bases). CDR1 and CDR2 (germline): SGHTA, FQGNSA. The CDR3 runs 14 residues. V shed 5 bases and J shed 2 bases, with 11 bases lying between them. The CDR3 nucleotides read TGTGCCAGCAGCCTGGACTATTACACAGATACGCAGTATTTT. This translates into CASSLDYYTDTQYF.

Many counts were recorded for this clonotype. CDR3 loop: CSASLAGYNEQFF. The CDR3 DNA reads as TGCAGTGCTAGCCTAGCGGGATACAATGAGCAGTTCTTC. This rearrangement joins TRBV20-1 to TRBJ2-1; 9 bases are shared with TRBD2. This CDR3 has 13 amino acids. CDR1 is DFQATT and CDR2 is SNEGSKA in the germline V gene (reference sequence). After removal of 3 bases from V and 4 bases from J, the junction contained 1 base not matched to a gene.

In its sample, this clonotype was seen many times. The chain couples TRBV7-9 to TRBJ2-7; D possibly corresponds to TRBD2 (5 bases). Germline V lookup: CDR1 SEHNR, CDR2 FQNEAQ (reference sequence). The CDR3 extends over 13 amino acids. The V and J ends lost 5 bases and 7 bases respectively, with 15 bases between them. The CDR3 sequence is CASSRRTPWEQYF. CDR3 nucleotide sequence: TGTGCCAGCAGCCGACGGACTCCATGGGAGCAGTACTTC.

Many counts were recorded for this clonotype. CDR3 bases: TGTGCCAGCAGCCGCATGACGACAGATAATAATTCACCCCTCCACTTT. The encoded protein is CASSRMTTDNNSPLHF. This sequence joins TRBV4-2 and TRBJ1-6; TRBD1 might be the D (5 bases). Germline V gives CDR1 LGHNA, CDR2 YNFKEQ. The CDR3 has 16 amino acids. V lost 4 bases to trimming and J lost 5 bases, with 15 bases between them.

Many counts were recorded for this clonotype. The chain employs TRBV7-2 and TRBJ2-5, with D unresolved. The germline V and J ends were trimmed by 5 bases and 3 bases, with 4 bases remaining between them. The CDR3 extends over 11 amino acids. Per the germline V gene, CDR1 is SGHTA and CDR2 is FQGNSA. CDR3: CASSVKETQYF. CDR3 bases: TGTGCCAGCAGCGTTAAAGAGACCCAGTACTTC.

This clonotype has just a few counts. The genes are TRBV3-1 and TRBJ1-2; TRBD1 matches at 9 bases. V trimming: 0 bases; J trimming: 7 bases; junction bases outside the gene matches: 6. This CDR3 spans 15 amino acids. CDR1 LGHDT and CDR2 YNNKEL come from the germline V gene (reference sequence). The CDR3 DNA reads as TGTGCCAGCAGCCAAGACTTGTCGACAGGGGGTGGCTACACCTTC. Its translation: CASSQDLSTGGGYTF.

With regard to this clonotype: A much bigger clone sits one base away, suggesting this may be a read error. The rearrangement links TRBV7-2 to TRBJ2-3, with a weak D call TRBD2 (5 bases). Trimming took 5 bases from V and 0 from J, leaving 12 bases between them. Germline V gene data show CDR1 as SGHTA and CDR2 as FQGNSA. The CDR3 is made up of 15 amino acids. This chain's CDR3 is CASSPLGPSTDTQYF. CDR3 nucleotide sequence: TGTGCCAGCAGCCCACTAGGACCTAGCACAGATACGCAGTATTTT.

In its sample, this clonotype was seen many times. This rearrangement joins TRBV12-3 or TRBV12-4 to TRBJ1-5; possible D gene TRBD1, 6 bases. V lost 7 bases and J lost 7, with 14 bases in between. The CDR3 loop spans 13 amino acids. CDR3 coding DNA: TGTGCCAGCACATACAGGGTTGAGCAGCCCCAGCATTTT. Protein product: CASTYRVEQPQHF.